A selection of T cell receptor beta chains follows, all from one sample in a study of Ad26.COV2.S vaccination and SARS-CoV-2 variants. Method: immunoSEQ multiplex PCR; TCRdb's copy keeps in-frame clones and lacks some. The sample consists of about 320,000 clones, 85% to 90% of them appearing once. The material was peripheral blood, obtained in a trial of Ad26.COV2.S vaccine versus placebo. The receptors come from a person between 18 and 59 years old who received the Ad26.COV2.S COVID-19 vaccine or a placebo. CDR3s include the opening cysteine and the closing phenylalanine or tryptophan. The D gene is left open where the match is weak. Rows give clone size only sometimes, using once, few, many, or a class for an expanded clone.

D	V	J	size	DNA	CDR3
NA	TRBV30	TRBJ2-5	NA	TGTGCCTGGAGTAGTAGGGGGGAGACCCAGTACTTC	CAWSSRGETQYF
TRBD2	TRBV10-3	TRBJ2-5	NA	TGTGCCATCAGTGACCCAGGACTAGCGGGGTCAGAGACCCAGTACTTC	CAISDPGLAGSETQYF
NA	TRBV18	TRBJ2-7	NA	TGTGCCAGCTCACCACCAAGGGGGGAAAGCTACGAGCAGTACTTC	CASSPPRGESYEQYF
NA	TRBV10-3	TRBJ2-2	NA	TGTGCCATCAGTGAGTCGTTCCCCGGGGAGCTGTTTTTT	CAISESFPGELFF
NA	TRBV2	TRBJ2-2	NA	TGTGCCAGCAGTGTAACTGAGATCGGGGAGCTGTTTTTT	CASSVTEIGELFF
NA	TRBV2	TRBJ1-6	few	TGTGCCAGCAGCTACAAATCTGGGACCCTTAATTCACCCCTCCACTTT	CASSYKSGTLNSPLHF
NA	TRBV15	TRBJ1-2	few	TGTGCCACCAGCAGAGATCAGATGCGATCTAACTATGGCTACACCTTC	CATSRDQMRSNYGYTF
TRBD1	TRBV9	TRBJ1-2	NA	TGTGCCAGTGGGGACAGGTACAATGGCTACACCTTC	CASGDRYNGYTF
NA	TRBV12-3/TRBV12-4	TRBJ1-5	NA	TGTGCCAGCAGCGGGGGGGGGAATCAGCCCCAGCATTTT	CASSGGGNQPQHF
NA	TRBV9	TRBJ2-5	once	TGTGCCAGCAGCTTGGCTGGGACGCAAGAGACCCAGTACTTC	CASSLAGTQETQYF
NA	TRBV4-1	TRBJ2-1	NA	TGCGCCAGCAGCCAAGATATCCCCTATCTGAAGCAGTTCTTC	CASSQDIPYLKQFF
NA	TRBV6-2/TRBV6-3	TRBJ1-2	NA	TGTGCCAGCAGTTACCCCGGGAGAGCTAACTATGGCTACACCTTC	CASSYPGRANYGYTF
NA	TRBV3-1/TRBV3-2	TRBJ2-5	NA	TGTGCCAGCAGCCAAGGGGCAGGATCGACAACCCAGTACTTC	CASSQGAGSTTQYF
NA	TRBV18	TRBJ1-2	NA	TGTGCCAGCTCACCGGTAACAGGCGGGTATAACTATGGCTACACCTTC	CASSPVTGGYNYGYTF
TRBD2	TRBV5-1	TRBJ2-7	NA	TGCGCCAGCAGCCCGGACCGGACTAGCTTTGCGGGCTACGAGCAGTACTTC	CASSPDRTSFAGYEQYF
NA	TRBV5-1	TRBJ2-3	NA	TGCGCCAGCAGCCCGATATATGGGGATACGCAGTATTTT	CASSPIYGDTQYF
NA	TRBV29-1	TRBJ1-1	NA	TGCAGCGTTGAACAGGGGACCGGGGGGAGAGCTTTCTTT	CSVEQGTGGRAFF
NA	TRBV5-3	TRBJ1-1	few	TGTGCCAGGAACCCGACGGGCAACACTGAAGCTTTCTTT	CARNPTGNTEAFF
NA	TRBV5-1	TRBJ2-1	NA	TGCGCCAGCAGCTTCTCACCGGACAGTTACAATGAGCAGTTCTTC	CASSFSPDSYNEQFF
TRBD2	TRBV29-1	TRBJ2-3	NA	TGCAGCGTTGAGGGGAGGGAGCGGGGGAGCACAGATACGCAGTATTTT	CSVEGRERGSTDTQYF
TRBD2	TRBV3-1/TRBV3-2	TRBJ2-3	NA	TGTGCCAGCAGCCCGGTTAGCGGGGGGAGCACAGATACGCAGTATTTT	CASSPVSGGSTDTQYF
NA	TRBV14	TRBJ1-5	NA	TGTGCCAGCAGCCAAGGGGTCAATCAGCCCCAGCATTTT	CASSQGVNQPQHF
NA	TRBV28	TRBJ1-6	few	TGTGCCAGCTCTGAGGGAAATTCACCCCTCCACTTT	CASSEGNSPLHF
NA	TRBV3-1/TRBV3-2	TRBJ2-1	NA	TGTGCCAGCAGCCAAGTAGGGGTGGTTAACAATGAGCAGTTCTTC	CASSQVGVVNNEQFF
TRBD1	TRBV18	TRBJ2-1	few	TGTGCCAGCTCACCTAACAGGGGGAGCTCCTACAATGAGCAGTTCTTC	CASSPNRGSSYNEQFF
TRBD1	TRBV18	TRBJ1-2	NA	TGTGCCAGCCTCTCCGGGACAGGGTCCTATGGCTACACCTTC	CASLSGTGSYGYTF
TRBD1	TRBV14	TRBJ1-4	NA	TGTGCCAGCAGCCAAGCTAACCCGGGACAGTTTCGACCGAATGAAAAACTGTTTTTT	CASSQANPGQFRPNEKLFF
TRBD2	TRBV30	TRBJ2-2	NA	TGTGCTTGGGACGGACTAGCGGGGGAGACGAACACCGGGGAGCTGTTTTTT	CAWDGLAGETNTGELFF
TRBD2	TRBV4-3	TRBJ2-2	NA	TGCGCCAGCAGCCAAGATAGTAAGCGGGGGGGCGCCGGGGAGCTGTTTTTT	CASSQDSKRGGAGELFF
TRBD1	TRBV11-2	TRBJ2-5	NA	TGTGCCAGCAGCCTGGGGTGGGGACAGTCCATTCGGGAGACCCAGTACTTC	CASSLGWGQSIRETQYF
NA	TRBV18	TRBJ2-3	once	TGTGCCAGCTCACCACCGGTAGATGTCGATACGCAGTATTTT	CASSPPVDVDTQYF
NA	TRBV9	TRBJ2-5	NA	TGTGCCAGCAGCGTAGGACCAGCCGAGGAGACCCAGTACTTC	CASSVGPAEETQYF
TRBD1	TRBV6-6	TRBJ1-6	few	TGTGCCAGCAGTTCCGGGACAGGGTTTTTCCACTTT	CASSSGTGFFHF
TRBD1	TRBV12-3/TRBV12-4	TRBJ1-1	NA	TGTGCCAGCACCAAACAGGGGCCCACTGAAGCTTTCTTT	CASTKQGPTEAFF
NA	TRBV10-3	TRBJ1-1	NA	TGTGCCATCAGTGAGTCGGGGGGGAGCATGAACACTGAAGCTTTCTTT	CAISESGGSMNTEAFF
NA	TRBV28	TRBJ1-1	NA	TGTGCCAGCAGTGATGCAGGGCTTTACCGGATGAACACTGAAGCTTTCTTT	CASSDAGLYRMNTEAFF
NA	TRBV3-1/TRBV3-2	TRBJ2-7	NA	TGTGCCAGCAGCCAAGAGGGGGGTAACAAGCAGTACTTC	CASSQEGGNKQYF